Below are 14 T cell receptor beta chains sequenced from a single sample in a study of molecular identifiers for immune sequencing clone quantification. TCRdb reanalysed the PCR reads using MiXCR and keeps one entry per CDR3 protein. Counted here are just under 650,000 distinct CDR3 sequences, less than 20% occurring once; the ten biggest clones make up roughly 0.83%. Sample: naive CD8+ T cells from blood, with Jurkat cell RNA spiked in. Subset of the sample: FACS-sorted CD8+CD4-CCR7+CD45RA+ naive T cells. Every receptor here comes from a human donor in good health. Some libraries in this study had Jurkat cell RNA spiked in.

This clonotype was observed at least ten times. The germline gene is not matched at one end of the junction; a read error may be the cause. The CDR3 is CASSQGIVQRF. The CDR3 coding sequence is TGTGCCAGCAGCCAAGGGATTGTACAGCGCTTT. The V and J genes are TRBV3-1 and TRBJ1-1; unclear D gene. The germline CDR1 and CDR2 sequences are LGHDT and YNNKEL (reference sequence). The CDR3 loop spans 11 amino acids.

About this clonotype itself: A much bigger clone sits one base away, suggesting this may be a read error. The V and J genes are TRBV20-1 and TRBJ2-7; D is unclear. Germline V gene sequence: CDR1 DFQATT, CDR2 SNEGSKA (reference sequence). The length of the CDR3 is 15 residues. The V end lost 1 base, the J end lost 0 bases, and 13 bases lay between the germline ends. Here the CDR3 reads CSARGLQESSYEQYF. The CDR3 DNA reads TGCAGTGCTAGAGGTCTGCAGGAAAGCTCCTACGAGCAGTACTTC.

Of note for this clonotype: The junction differs from germline at one of its ends, possibly a read error. The V and J genes are TRBV29-1 and TRBJ2-1; D could derive from TRBD1 or TRBD2 (5 bases each). Germline V gene lookup returns CDR1 SQVTM and CDR2 ANQGSEA. The CDR3 runs 13 residues. This chain's CDR3 is CGVESGTNNEQFF. The DNA of the CDR3 is TGCGGCGTTGAATCGGGGACCAACAATGAGCAGTTCTTC.

This clonotype has just a few counts. The chain uses TRBV28 and TRBJ2-1; unclear D gene. Trimming stripped 2 bases from V and 7 bases from J, with 21 bases between. Per germline, CDR1 MDHEN and CDR2 SYDVKM. CDR3 length: 17 amino acids. CDR3 protein: CASSLPPSRTLGNEQFF. CDR3 bases: TGTGCCAGCAGTTTACCCCCCTCTAGGACCTTGGGGAATGAGCAGTTCTTC.

This clonotype has a handful of counts. The chain employs TRBV2 and TRBJ2-1; 10 bases match TRBD2. V dropped 3 bases and J dropped 4; count of bases not matched to a gene: 15. CDR3 size: 19 residues. Germline V gene data show CDR1 as SNHLY and CDR2 as FYNNEI. The CDR3 sequence is CASSDKAPGLATYYNEQFF. The DNA of the CDR3 is TGTGCCAGCAGTGATAAGGCCCCGGGACTAGCGACTTATTACAATGAGCAGTTCTTC.

This clonotype showed up many times. V and J are TRBV5-1 and TRBJ2-7, with D maybe TRBD1 (6 bases). This CDR3 has 15 residues. Trimming removed 6 bases at V and 0 bases at J, with 16 bases between. CDR1 SGHRS and CDR2 YFSETQ come from the germline V gene. CDR3 sequence reads: CASTWTDPFSYEQYF. CDR3 in DNA: TGCGCCAGCACCTGGACAGACCCCTTCTCCTACGAGCAGTACTTC.

Concerning this clonotype: A much larger clonotype is one base distant, so this may be a read error. V is TRBV9 and J is TRBJ1-1; D call uncertain. Germline lookup yields CDR1 SGDLS and CDR2 YYNGEE. The V and J ends lost 3 bases and 4 bases respectively, with 13 bases between them. The CDR3 sequence is 14 residues long. CDR3 sequence (DNA): TGTGCCAGCAGCGACAGTACCATGAGCACTGAAGCTTTCTTT. Protein product: CASSDSTMSTEAFF. Full variable domain (missing parts from reference TRBV9 and TRBJ1-1): DSGVTQTPKHLITATGQRVTLRCSPRSGDLSVYWYQQSLDQGLQFLIQYYNGEERAKGNILERFSAQQFPDLHSELNLSSLELGDSALYFCASSDSTMSTEAFFGQGTRLTVV.

Of note for this clonotype: A much larger clone lies one base from this, so it may be a read error. The J gene is TRBJ1-1, the V gene TRBV4-1, with TRBD1 matching 8 bases. The V gene's germline CDR1 is MGHRA and CDR2 YSYEKL. The CDR3 covers 15 residues. The trim removed 3 bases at V and 6 bases at J, leaving 9 bases unmatched. Here the CDR3 reads CASSQWDRSNAEAFF. In DNA, the CDR3 is TGCGCCAGCAGCCAGTGGGACAGGAGTAACGCTGAAGCTTTCTTT.

This clonotype was recorded at least ten times. The chain is built from TRBV29-1 and TRBJ2-7; D remains unclear. V lost 4 bases and J lost 4, with 5 bases in between. The CDR3 spans 10 residues. In germline, CDR1 is SQVTM, CDR2 ANQGSEA. The CDR3 is CSVVEYEQYF. As DNA, the CDR3 is TGCAGCGTTGTCGAATACGAGCAGTACTTC.

This clonotype was counted at least ten times. This chain joins TRBV7-8 and TRBJ1-1, with 9 bases fitting TRBD1. Trimming took 5 bases from V and 4 from J; bases not matched to a gene: 8. CDR1 SGHVS and CDR2 FQNEAQ come from the germline V gene. This CDR3 comprises 15 residues. As DNA, the CDR3 is TGTGCCAGCAGCCCGAGACAGGGGGAGGGCACTGAAGCTTTCTTT. Its translation is CASSPRQGEGTEAFF.

The sample holds many counts of this clonotype. CDR3 region: CASSPKGGGSYEQYF. The CDR3 DNA reads TGTGCCAGCAGTCCCAAGGGGGGGGGGTCCTACGAGCAGTACTTC. The chain employs TRBV6-5 and TRBJ2-7, with a tentative D call TRBD2 (7 bases). From germline, CDR1 is MNHEY and CDR2 SVGAGI. V lost 5 bases and J lost 1, with 15 bases in between. The CDR3 is made up of 15 amino acids.

This clonotype was picked up a small number of times. The V and J genes are TRBV15 and TRBJ2-2; D perhaps matches TRBD1 (6 bases). The CDR3 covers 15 residues. CDR1 is LNHNV and CDR2 is YYDKDF in the germline V gene (reference sequence). Trimming removed 8 bases at V and 2 bases at J, with 15 bases between. CDR3 amino acids: CATGSPGQNTGELFF. CDR3 DNA: TGTGCCACCGGAAGTCCGGGACAAAACACCGGGGAGCTGTTTTTT. The whole variable domain, filled in from reference TRBV15 and TRBJ2-2, reads DAMVIQNPRYQVTQFGKPVTLSCSQTLNHNVMYWYQQKSSQAPKLLFHYYDKDFNNEADTPDNFQSRRPNTSFCFLDIRSPGLGDTAMYLCATGSPGQNTGELFFGEGSRLTVL.

This clonotype was counted between two and nine times. The rearrangement links TRBV12-3 or TRBV12-4 to TRBJ2-5, with D possibly matching TRBD1 (5 bases). Trimming took 0 bases from V and 3 from J, leaving 8 bases between them. The CDR3 runs to 14 residues. The CDR3 protein is CASSLARTKETQYF. The CDR3 nucleotides read TGTGCCAGCAGTTTAGCGAGGACAAAAGAGACCCAGTACTTC.

This clonotype was picked up many times. The chain joins TRBV14 to TRBJ2-2; no reliable D call. Germline-derived CDR1 and CDR2 are SGHDN and FVKESK. The CDR3 spans 11 residues. V lost 6 bases to trimming and J lost 2 bases, with 1 base between them. CDR3 DNA sequence: TGTGCCAGCAGAAACACCGGGGAGCTGTTTTTT. Encoded protein: CASRNTGELFF.